One T cell receptor beta chain is described in this entry. The sample originates from a study of blood T cell repertoires in COVID-19. About the study: Samples representing acute and convalescent COVID-19 were sourced from the United States, Italy and Spain.

Original data processing: It was from reference gene primer amplification that nucleated cell counts were estimated. The assay was immunoSEQ multiplex PCR, and TCRdb's table has in-frame clones only and misses some. That table gives V, J and clone size, and the DNA gave D and trimming. This table has 150,000 to 200,000 clones, around 80% appearing once. CDR1 and CDR2 from the germline V gene are LGHNA and YSLEER. Trimming cost V 1 base and J 6 bases, with 15 bases left between them. There are 16 residues in the CDR3. The chain carries TRBV4-3 and TRBJ2-2; the D gene is possibly TRBD2 (5 bases). This TCR derives from a woman aged 70-85 years with acute or convalescent COVID-19. Specimen: peripheral blood. CDR3 amino acids: CASSQVGVGIPGELFF. The CDR3 DNA sequence: TGCGCCAGCAGCCAAGTCGGGGTCGGAATTCCCGGGGAGCTGTTTTTT.